This T cell receptor (beta chain) emerged from a study of breast tumors, draining lymph nodes, adjacent tissues. Study-wide results and limits: Luminal-like breast cancer showed significantly greater tumor-nontumor repertoire similarity than basal-like breast cancer did. Tumor TCR diversity was below lymph nodes but above nontumor tissue. That most tumor T cells come from lymph nodes remained unproven. Data fit most tumor T cells coming from lymph node, expanding in tumor.

Germline CDR1 is MNHEY and CDR2 is SVGEGT. The CDR3 runs 14 residues. With respect to this clonotype: The antigen is undetermined. A much bigger clone sits one base away, suggesting this may be a read error.

TCRdb processed the multiplex PCR reads anew with MiXCR; each CDR3 protein has one entry. The sample yields some 83,000 distinct CDR3 sequences, roughly a fifth seen once. Breast cancer patients provided tissue from their axillary draining lymph nodes. V usage is TRBV6-2 or TRBV6-3 and J usage is TRBJ2-1; TRBD2 matches 7 bases. The TCR comes from a female donor with breast cancer. Some clones in this sample may be carry-over from other donors' samples. Sequencing input: axillary lymph node tissue. The CDR3 here is CACSYRLADNEQFF. The CDR3 coding sequence is TGTGCCTGCAGTTACAGGCTAGCGGACAATGAGCAGTTCTTC.